The entry below describes one TCR beta chain. What it binds is unknown. The sample is drawn from a study of untreated major depressive disorder. Findings of the study overall: Depressed patients' CD4+ T cells carried increased TRBV05-01 (Vbeta 5.1) usage versus control CD4+ T cells.

Patients had moderate to severe depression. Roughly 29 ml of peripheral blood was collected per donor. The CDR3 is made up of 17 amino acids. Between the trimmed V and J ends, which lost 4 bases and 5 bases, there was a span of 21 bases. From germline, CDR1 is SGHNT and CDR2 YYREEE (reference sequence). The table came from immunoSEQ multiplex PCR; TCRdb's copy has only in-frame clones and leaves some out. The top ten clones hold roughly 0.72% of a sample with some 25,000 clones, about 89% of them seen once. The sequence derives from a woman aged 25 to 39 with major depressive disorder. The genes are TRBV5-4 and TRBJ2-2; a possible D gene is TRBD2 (7 bases). Material: CD4+ T cells from PBMCs. The DNA of the CDR3 is TGTGCCAGCAGCCCTCGAGGCGGGGGCGTGGGAACCGGGGAGCTGTTTTTT. This codes for CASSPRGGGVGTGELFF.